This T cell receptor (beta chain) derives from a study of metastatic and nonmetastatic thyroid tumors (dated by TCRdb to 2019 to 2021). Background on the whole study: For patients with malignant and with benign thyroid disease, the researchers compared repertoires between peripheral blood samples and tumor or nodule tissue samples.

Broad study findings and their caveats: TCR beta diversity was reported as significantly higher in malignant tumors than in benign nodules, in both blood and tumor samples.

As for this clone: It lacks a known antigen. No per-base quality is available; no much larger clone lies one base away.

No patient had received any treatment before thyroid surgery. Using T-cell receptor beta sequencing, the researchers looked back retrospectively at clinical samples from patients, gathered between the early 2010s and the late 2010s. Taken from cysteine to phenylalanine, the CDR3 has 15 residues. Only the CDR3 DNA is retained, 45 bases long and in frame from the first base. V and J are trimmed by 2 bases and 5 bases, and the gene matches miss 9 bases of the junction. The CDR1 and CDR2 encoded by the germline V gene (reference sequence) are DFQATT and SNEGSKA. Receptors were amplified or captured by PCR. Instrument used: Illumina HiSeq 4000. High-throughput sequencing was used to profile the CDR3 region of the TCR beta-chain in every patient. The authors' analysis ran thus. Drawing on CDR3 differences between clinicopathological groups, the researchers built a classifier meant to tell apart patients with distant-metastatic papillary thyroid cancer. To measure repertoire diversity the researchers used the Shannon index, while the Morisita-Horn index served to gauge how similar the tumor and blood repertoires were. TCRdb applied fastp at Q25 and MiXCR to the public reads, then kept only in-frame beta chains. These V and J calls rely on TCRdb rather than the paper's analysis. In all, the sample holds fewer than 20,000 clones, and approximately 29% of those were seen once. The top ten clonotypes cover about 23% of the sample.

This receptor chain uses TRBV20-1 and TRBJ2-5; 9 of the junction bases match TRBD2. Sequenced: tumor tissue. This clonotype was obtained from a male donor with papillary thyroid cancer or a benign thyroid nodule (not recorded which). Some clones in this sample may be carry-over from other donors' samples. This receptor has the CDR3 CSARKLAGGIETQYF. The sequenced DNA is TGCAGTGCTAGAAAGTTGGCGGGAGGGATCGAGACCCAGTACTTC.